This record concerns one TCR beta chain sequence. Its antigen remains unknown. Germline loops: CDR1 SGHDN, CDR2 FVKESK. This CDR3 region has 13 residues. V gave up 4 bases and J gave up 10 bases, with 14 bases separating them. 5'RACE with constant-segment primers built TCRalpha and TCRbeta cDNA libraries with UMIs. Each CDR3 protein is one row after TCRdb ran MiXCR on the 5' RACE reads. This sample has about 560,000 distinct CDR3 sequences; under 20% occur once, and the top ten carry more than 10%. This record comes from a study of T-cell memory formation after mild COVID-19. Study results and caveats: Cross-reactive memory appears to have joined, as suggested by some responding clones showing up in pre-infection memory. CD4+ clones that contracted lay mainly in CM and EM; CD8+ ones lay in EMRA.

J is TRBJ2-4 and V is TRBV14; D unresolved. The sequence was obtained from an adult woman who had mild COVID-19 (a few samples of this study predate the infection). Cell type and time point are not known. The source material was PBMCs or a T cell subset sorted from them (not recorded which). In DNA form, the CDR3 reads TGTGCCAGCAGCCCGAACCCTTTAGTTATTCAGTACTTC. As protein: CASSPNPLVIQYF.